These T cell receptor beta chains were read from a single sample in a study of blood T cell repertoires in COVID-19. Method: immunoSEQ multiplex PCR; TCRdb's copy keeps in-frame clones and lacks some. The sample includes 120,000 to 150,000 clones, approximately 89% of them seen just once. Sequenced input: peripheral blood. The receptor source for this set is a human donor in a cohort sampled during active COVID-19. Each CDR3 is given with its conserved first and last residue. The D gene is left open where the match is weak. Part of the rows lack a size; the others show once, few, many or a class for expanded clones.

j_gene	abundance	v_gene	d_gene	CDR3nt	CDR3aa
TRBJ1-1	-	TRBV29-1	-	TGCAGCGTAAATACGGACATCACTGAAGCTTTCTTT	CSVNTDITEAFF
TRBJ1-6	-	TRBV3-1/TRBV3-2	-	TGTGCCAGCAGCCAAACTATTGCCGGTTCACCCCTCCACTTT	CASSQTIAGSPLHF
TRBJ2-7	-	TRBV29-1	TRBD1	TGCAGCGCCAAACAAAACAGGGGCTCCTACGAGCAGTACTTC	CSAKQNRGSYEQYF
TRBJ1-3	-	TRBV30	TRBD1	TGTGCCTGGGTGGGACAGAGCTTCTCTGGAAACACCATATATTTT	CAWVGQSFSGNTIYF
TRBJ1-5	-	TRBV13	TRBD1	TGTGCCAGCAGCCGAGGGACAGGGATGTTGGGGGAGCCCCAGCATTTT	CASSRGTGMLGEPQHF
TRBJ2-7	-	TRBV5-8	-	TGTGCCAGCCCGGAATGGGCACCCAATAACTACGAGCAGTACTTC	CASPEWAPNNYEQYF
TRBJ2-3	-	TRBV5-4	-	TGTGCCAGCACCTTGATCGGGGGCACAGATACGCAGTATTTT	CASTLIGGTDTQYF
TRBJ1-1	-	TRBV10-1	-	TGCGCCAGCCCCAACCGCGGTCCGGTTAGAACTGAAGCTTTCTTT	CASPNRGPVRTEAFF
TRBJ2-5	-	TRBV6-2/TRBV6-3	TRBD2	TGTGCCAGCAGTGGGTGGACTAGCGGGGGGGGAGAGACCCAGTACTTC	CASSGWTSGGGETQYF
TRBJ1-2	few	TRBV6-5	-	TGTGCCAGCAGTTACGAAACAGGGTCTGTTTATGGCTACACCTTC	CASSYETGSVYGYTF
TRBJ2-7	-	TRBV7-2	TRBD2	TGTGCCAGCAGCGCGACTAGCGGGGAGGCCTACGAGCAGTACTTC	CASSATSGEAYEQYF
TRBJ2-7	-	TRBV7-2	-	TGTGCCAGCAGCTTAGTATCCGGGTCGGACTACGAGCAGTACTTC	CASSLVSGSDYEQYF
TRBJ2-5	once	TRBV4-3	TRBD2	TGCGCCAGCAGCCTACTAGCGGGGGCCTCCAGGGAGACCCAGTACTTC	CASSLLAGASRETQYF
TRBJ1-1	-	TRBV6-5	TRBD1	TGTGCCAGCAGACAAACAGGGGGCACTGAAGCTTTCTTT	CASRQTGGTEAFF
TRBJ2-1	-	TRBV5-1	-	TGCGCCAGCAGCTTGGGGGAAGTACGGGGTGAGCAGTTCTTC	CASSLGEVRGEQFF
TRBJ2-3	few	TRBV5-6	-	TGTGCCAGCAGCTTGTTGGGGAGAGAGGATACGCAGTATTTT	CASSLLGREDTQYF
TRBJ2-4	-	TRBV6-5	-	TGTGCCAGCAGCTGGGATCCCACCGGGGACATTCAGTACTTC	CASSWDPTGDIQYF
TRBJ2-1	-	TRBV5-5	-	TGTGCCAGCAGCTTAGGCAGGCTCAATGAGCAGTTCTTC	CASSLGRLNEQFF
TRBJ1-1	-	TRBV18	-	TGTGCCAGCTCAGAATATTCAGGTGAAGCTTTCTTT	CASSEYSGEAFF
TRBJ2-7	once	TRBV4-3	TRBD2	TGCGCCAGCAGCCAAGTTCACAGCGGGGAAACCTACGAGCAGTACTTC	CASSQVHSGETYEQYF
TRBJ1-6	-	TRBV4-1	-	TGCGCCAGCAGCCAAGCGCGGCGCAGGGAGGCCCTCCACTTT	CASSQARRREALHF
TRBJ1-2	-	TRBV19	-	TGTGCCAGTAGTCTCGGACAGCGTCACCCCTATGGCTACACCTTC	CASSLGQRHPYGYTF
TRBJ1-1	-	TRBV7-6	-	TGTGCCAGCAGCTTATTTCCATCGGACACTGAAGCTTTCTTT	CASSLFPSDTEAFF
TRBJ2-2	-	TRBV27	TRBD2	TGTGCCAGCAGTTTGCTAGCGGGGGACCTCACCGGGGAGCTGTTTTTT	CASSLLAGDLTGELFF
TRBJ2-5	-	TRBV7-3	TRBD1	TGTGCCAGCAGCCCGGGAAAGGGGGCGAGGGGAGAGACCCAGTACTTC	CASSPGKGARGETQYF
TRBJ1-2	-	TRBV18	-	TGTGCCAGCTCACCAAACGGGTTCTATGGCTACACCTTC	CASSPNGFYGYTF
TRBJ1-2	-	TRBV11-2	-	TGTGCCAGCAGCTTAGAACCGGGAAGGGGCTACACCTTC	CASSLEPGRGYTF
TRBJ2-4	-	TRBV19	TRBD1	TGTGCCAGTAATGTTGGGACAGGCTTAGCCAAAAACATTCAGTACTTC	CASNVGTGLAKNIQYF
TRBJ2-1	-	TRBV6-1	-	TGTGCCAGCAGTGAGTCGTGGGGGCCCTACAATGAGCAGTTCTTC	CASSESWGPYNEQFF
TRBJ2-1	-	TRBV5-6	-	TGTGCCAGCAGCTTCAGCCTCGCGGGCTTTTACAATGAGCAGTTCTTC	CASSFSLAGFYNEQFF
TRBJ2-7	-	TRBV3-1/TRBV3-2	TRBD2	TGTGCCAGCAGCCAAAGGACTAGCGGCTACGAGCAGTACTTC	CASSQRTSGYEQYF
TRBJ2-2	-	TRBV7-9	-	TGTGCCAGCAGCTTAGTTCCGGGCACCGGGGAGCTGTTTTTT	CASSLVPGTGELFF
TRBJ2-5	-	TRBV20-1	-	TGCAGTGCTAGTTCCGGGTACCAAGAGACCCAGTACTTC	CSASSGYQETQYF
TRBJ1-3	-	TRBV12-5	-	TGTGCTAGTGGCCGAGGTCGCTCTGGAAACACCATATATTTT	CASGRGRSGNTIYF
TRBJ1-1	-	TRBV25-1	TRBD1	TGTGCCAGCAGGTCTAGACAGGGTACTTATGACACTGAAGCTTTCTTT	CASRSRQGTYDTEAFF
TRBJ2-3	-	TRBV5-4	TRBD2	TGTGCCAGCAGCAGGACTAGTTTCGCAGATACGCAGTATTTT	CASSRTSFADTQYF
TRBJ1-1	-	TRBV6-5	TRBD1	TGTGCCAGCACTGGGACAGTAATGAACACTGAAGCTTTCTTT	CASTGTVMNTEAFF
TRBJ2-5	-	TRBV7-2	-	TGTGCCAGCAGCTACCAGACTCCCCCTGGGACCCAGTACTTC	CASSYQTPPGTQYF
TRBJ2-3	-	TRBV7-3	TRBD2	TGTGCCAGCAGCCCCTACCCGGGGCTAGCGGGGGGGCGGGGCACAGATACGCAGTATTTT	CASSPYPGLAGGRGTDTQYF
TRBJ1-2	-	TRBV14	-	TGTGCCAGCAGCCTGAGGGGAGGGTATTACTATGGCTACACCTTC	CASSLRGGYYYGYTF
TRBJ2-3	-	TRBV5-4	-	TGTGCCAGCGCCCCGGGACAACTCACAGATACGCAGTATTTT	CASAPGQLTDTQYF
TRBJ2-1	-	TRBV3-1/TRBV3-2	TRBD1	TGTGCCAGCAGCGTTCCCTGGACAGGGACCAATGAGCAGTTCTTC	CASSVPWTGTNEQFF
TRBJ2-7	-	TRBV6-6	-	TGTGCCAGCAGTTACTCGACACCCCGCTCCTACGAGCAGTACTTC	CASSYSTPRSYEQYF
TRBJ1-1	-	TRBV7-6	TRBD1	TGTGCCAGCAGCTCAGGGGGGCAGGCTTTCTTT	CASSSGGQAFF
TRBJ2-7	-	TRBV6-6	TRBD1	TGTGCCAGCAGGTCGGGACAGGGGGTGCACTACGAGCAGTACTTC	CASRSGQGVHYEQYF
TRBJ1-1	once	TRBV19	-	TGTGCCAGTACCAGGTTTTTGGGTACGAACACTGAAGCTTTCTTT	CASTRFLGTNTEAFF
TRBJ2-1	-	TRBV11-2	-	TGTGCCAGCAGCCCATCACGCAGGGTACTCGACAATGAGCAGTTCTTC	CASSPSRRVLDNEQFF
TRBJ1-1	-	TRBV11-2	-	TGTGCCAGCAGCTTAGCCTTGAACACTGAAGCTTTCTTT	CASSLALNTEAFF
TRBJ2-7	many	TRBV4-1	TRBD1	TGCGCCAGCAGCATCGGGACAGGGAACTCCTACGAGCAGTACTTC	CASSIGTGNSYEQYF
TRBJ2-5	-	TRBV3-1/TRBV3-2	TRBD1	TGTGCCAGCAGCCAAGATTGGACAGGGGAAGAGACCCAGTACTTC	CASSQDWTGEETQYF
TRBJ1-4	many	TRBV5-1	-	TGCGCCAGCAGCCTACGACAGGTTGCAACTAATGAAAAACTGTTTTTT	CASSLRQVATNEKLFF
TRBJ2-1	-	TRBV7-8	-	TGTGCCAGCAGCCGAACAGGGTTGGGCAATGAGCAGTTCTTC	CASSRTGLGNEQFF
TRBJ1-2	-	TRBV12-3/TRBV12-4	-	TGTGCCAGCAGTTTTTTCGGGTATGGCTACACCTTC	CASSFFGYGYTF